The 22 T cell receptor beta chains listed next were all sequenced from one sample in a study of T cell clones after liver transplantation. Profiled with immunoSEQ multiplex PCR; TCRdb holds only in-frame clones, not every one. The sample lists more than 45,000 clones; approximately 63% were seen once. Specimen: CD4+ T cells from blood, collected at the approximately 16-month timepoint. The origin of the receptors is a human patient who received a liver transplant. T cells may partly derive from the graft donor.

The chain joins TRBV5-6 to TRBJ1-3, with no clear D. Germline loops: CDR1 SGHDT, CDR2 YYEEEE. Deletions cut 0 bases from V and 0 bases from J, with 7 bases between. There are 15 residues in the CDR3. The CDR3 bases are TGTGCCAGCAGCTTGGGTCAGATCTCTGGAAACACCATATATTTT. Protein: CASSLGQISGNTIYF.

This chain connects TRBV19 to TRBJ2-5; the match to TRBD1 covers 10 bases. Germline values: CDR1 LNHDA, CDR2 SQIVND (reference sequence). This CDR3 contains 14 residues. V was clipped by 0 bases and J by 7 bases; unmatched bases: 2. CDR3 protein: CASSIDRTGGTQYF. The CDR3 region has the DNA TGTGCCAGTAGTATAGATCGGACAGGGGGGACCCAGTACTTC.

V usage is TRBV19 and J usage is TRBJ1-2; maybe TRBD1 (6 bases). CDR1 and CDR2 from the germline V gene are LNHDA and SQIVND (reference sequence). Between the trimmed V and J ends, which lost 6 bases and 4 bases, there was a span of 18 bases. The CDR3 length is 15 residues. The CDR3, as DNA: TGTGCCAGTAGCCGTGACACGGACAGTCTCTATGGCTACACCTTC. This encodes CASSRDTDSLYGYTF. The full variable domain, its missing parts supplied by reference TRBV19 and TRBJ1-2, is DGGITQSPKYLFRKEGQNVTLSCEQNLNHDAMYWYRQDPGQGLRLIYYSQIVNDFQKGDIAEGYSVSREKKESFPLTVTSAQKNPTAFYLCASSRDTDSLYGYTFGSGTRLTVV.

This chain uses TRBV5-1 with TRBJ2-3; D is possibly TRBD1 (5 bases). Between the trimmed V and J ends, which lost 5 bases and 4 bases, there was a span of 8 bases. CDR3 size: 12 residues. CDR1 and CDR2 (germline): SGHRS, YFSETQ. The CDR3 here is CASRRGPDTQYF. The CDR3 coding sequence is TGCGCCAGCAGAAGGGGCCCAGATACGCAGTATTTT.

This clone has only one observation. J is TRBJ2-7 and V is TRBV10-3, with 8 bases identical to TRBD1. This CDR3 is 16 amino acids long. With V trimmed by 10 bases and J by 5 bases, 19 bases remained unmatched. The V gene's germline CDR1 is ENHRY and CDR2 SYGVKD. CDR3 sequence reads: CATIARPTGGPDEQYF. Written as DNA, the CDR3 is TGTGCCACCATCGCAAGACCCACAGGGGGACCGGACGAGCAGTACTTC.

The V gene is TRBV7-9, the J gene TRBJ1-2, with D tentatively TRBD1 (5 bases). The V and J ends lost 2 bases and 6 bases respectively, with 13 bases between them. The CDR3 has 14 amino acids. The germline CDR1 and CDR2 sequences are SEHNR and FQNEAQ (reference sequence). CDR3 in DNA: TGTGCCAGCAGCTTAAGGCAGTTAGGGGATGGCTACACCTTC. Translated, it gives CASSLRQLGDGYTF.

The chain uses TRBV6-1 and TRBJ1-2, with D maybe TRBD1 (5 bases). The germline V gene has CDR1 MNHNS and CDR2 SASEGT. Trimming removed 3 bases at V and 4 bases at J, with 15 bases between. CDR3 length: 15 residues. Here the CDR3 reads CASSDTGAGVYGYTF. The CDR3 coding sequence is TGTGCCAGCAGTGATACCGGGGCCGGTGTCTATGGCTACACCTTC.

This clone was observed a few times. The chain links TRBV5-1 to TRBJ1-1; D is undetermined. From germline, CDR1 is SGHRS and CDR2 YFSETQ. CDR3 length: 13 residues. V was cut by 3 bases and J by 3 bases, with 9 bases left in between. DNA of the CDR3: TGCGCCAGCAGCTCAACATCCGACACTGAAGCTTTCTTT. This encodes CASSSTSDTEAFF.

The chain uses TRBV28 and TRBJ1-4, with TRBD1 matching over 8 bases. The ends lost 3 bases at V and 7 bases at J; junction bases unmatched: 7. CDR3 size: 15 residues. Germline assignment: CDR1 MDHEN and CDR2 SYDVKM. Here the CDR3 reads CASSFFQGAGEKLFF. CDR3 coding DNA: TGTGCCAGCAGTTTCTTCCAGGGGGCGGGTGAAAAACTGTTTTTT.

Only one count was recorded for this clone. This rearrangement joins TRBV18 to TRBJ1-1; perhaps TRBD1 as D (5 bases). Trimming removed 1 base from V and 3 bases from J, with 12 bases in between. The CDR3 has 15 amino acids. Looked up from germline, CDR1 is KGHSH and CDR2 is LQKENI. The CDR3 spells CASSPLQGSHTEAFF. The CDR3 DNA reads TGTGCCAGCTCACCACTCCAGGGATCCCACACTGAAGCTTTCTTT.

The chain employs TRBV6-1 and TRBJ2-7; TRBD1 aligns across 8 bases. Germline values: CDR1 MNHNS, CDR2 SASEGT. V was clipped by 4 bases and J by 3 bases; unmatched bases: 5. The CDR3 is 14 amino acids. Here the CDR3 reads CASSGGQGLYEQYF. CDR3 sequence (DNA): TGTGCCAGCAGTGGCGGACAGGGTCTCTACGAGCAGTACTTC.

This chain joins TRBV6-5 and TRBJ1-1, with D tentatively TRBD1 (6 bases). The CDR3 sequence is 13 residues long. Germline CDR1 reads MNHEY; CDR2 reads SVGAGI. V lost 3 bases and J lost 6, with 11 bases in between. The DNA for the CDR3 is TGTGCCAGCAGTTATACAGGGTTCCCTGAAGCTTTCTTT. Protein: CASSYTGFPEAFF.

This clone has just one count. In nucleotides, the CDR3 is TGTGCCAGCAGTTTCGACAGGGCCGGGGATACGCAGTATTTT. Translation: CASSFDRAGDTQYF. The rearrangement uses TRBV28 and TRBJ2-3; 7 bases map to TRBD1. Germline V gene data show CDR1 as MDHEN and CDR2 as SYDVKM. The CDR3 length is 14 residues. V trimming: 3 bases; J trimming: 6 bases; junction bases outside the gene matches: 6.

This clone was recorded once. V and J are TRBV7-8 and TRBJ1-2; 7 positions agree with TRBD1. The trim removed 0 bases at V and 4 bases at J, leaving 8 bases unmatched. The germline V gene encodes CDR1 SGHVS and CDR2 FQNEAQ. The CDR3 covers 16 residues. CDR3 protein: CASSLAGGQILYGYTF. The CDR3 DNA follows: TGTGCCAGCAGCTTAGCTGGGGGACAGATCCTCTATGGCTACACCTTC.

The genes are TRBV11-2 and TRBJ2-5; 14 nucleotides align to TRBD2. This CDR3 is 19 amino acids long. The V segment lost 0 bases and the J segment 5 bases; nucleotides outside the gene matches: 11. Germline CDR1 SGHAT, CDR2 FQNNGV. Here the CDR3 DNA reads TGTGCCAGCAGCTTAGATCAGGGACTAGCGGGAGCTTTAGGGGAGACCCAGTACTTC. The encoded protein is CASSLDQGLAGALGETQYF.

The chain combines TRBV19 with TRBJ2-3, with 8 bases that match TRBD2. The CDR3 totals 15 residues. From germline, CDR1 is LNHDA and CDR2 SQIVND (reference sequence). Germline trimming cut 9 bases from V and 4 bases from J; bases unmatched to any gene: 12. The CDR3 DNA reads TGTGCCAGCCCAGAGCGGGGGTCCGCCCCAGATACGCAGTATTTT. Protein: CASPERGSAPDTQYF.

This clone came up once. The chain couples TRBV5-1 to TRBJ2-1, with D tentatively TRBD2 (6 bases). CDR1 SGHRS and CDR2 YFSETQ come from the germline V gene. The CDR3 length is 16 residues. The ends were cut back, 3 bases at V and 5 bases at J, with 18 bases in the middle. In DNA, the CDR3 is TGCGCCAGCAGCTCAAGTTTCGGGACTGGGGACAATGAGCAGTTCTTC. Amino acid sequence: CASSSSFGTGDNEQFF. Variable domain in full (rest from reference TRBV5-1 and TRBJ2-1): KAGVTQTPRYLIKTRGQQVTLSCSPISGHRSVSWYQQTPGQGLQFLFEYFSETQRNKGNFPGRFSGRQFSNSRSEMNVSTLELGDSALYLCASSSSFGTGDNEQFFGPGTRLTVL.

The chain couples TRBV5-4 to TRBJ2-5; 12 bases are a match to TRBD2. CDR3 size: 15 residues. Germline trimming cut 3 bases from V and 4 bases from J; bases unmatched to any gene: 4. Germline CDR1 SGHNT, CDR2 YYREEE (reference sequence). CDR3 protein: CASSSQTSGGETQYF. DNA of the CDR3: TGTGCCAGCAGCTCCCAGACTAGCGGGGGAGAGACCCAGTACTTC.

In this sample, this clone turned up a few times. The chain uses TRBV27 and TRBJ2-2, with D uncertain. Germline-derived CDR1 and CDR2 are MNHEY and SMNVEV (reference sequence). Trimming removed 2 bases at V and 4 bases at J, with 8 bases between. This CDR3 has 14 residues. The CDR3 sequence is CASSLKFGTGELFF. In DNA form, the CDR3 reads TGTGCCAGCAGTTTAAAGTTCGGCACCGGGGAGCTGTTTTTT.

The chain couples TRBV6-1 to TRBJ2-6, with TRBD2 as a possible D gene (6 bases). The CDR3 covers 15 residues. The germline CDR1 and CDR2 sequences are MNHNS and SASEGT. Trimming stripped 4 bases from V and 2 bases from J, with 9 bases between. The CDR3 nucleotides read TGTGCCAGCAGTGTCGGGGGAGCTGGGGCCAACGTCCTGACTTTC. It codes for CASSVGGAGANVLTF.

This clone has a handful of counts. CDR3 protein: CAWSVLWGTYNEQFF. CDR3 nucleotide sequence: TGTGCCTGGAGTGTACTCTGGGGGACCTACAATGAGCAGTTCTTC. This chain connects TRBV30 to TRBJ2-1; D tentatively fits TRBD1 or TRBD2 (5 bases each). Germline-derived CDR1 and CDR2 are GTSNPN and SVGIG (reference sequence). V was clipped by 0 bases and J by 2 bases, with 11 bases between them. The CDR3 totals 15 residues.

This clone was seen a handful of times. The J gene is TRBJ2-2, the V gene TRBV4-2; D possibly matches TRBD1 or TRBD2 (5 bases each). The V and J ends lost 4 bases and 2 bases respectively, with 5 bases between them. This CDR3 spans 13 amino acids. The germline gives CDR1 LGHNA, CDR2 YNFKEQ. In DNA form, the CDR3 reads TGTGCCAGCAGCCGGGACAACACCGGGGAGCTGTTTTTT. Amino acid sequence: CASSRDNTGELFF.